One and the same sample provided the 31 T cell receptor beta chains below, sequenced in a study of T cell changes during pregnancy in multiple sclerosis. TCRdb keeps only in-frame clones here, not all; method: immunoSEQ multiplex PCR. This sample has tens of thousands of clones; over 85% occur once, and the top ten carry approximately 0.49%. The material sequenced was CD4+ T cells from peripheral blood mononuclear cells, taken in the first trimester of pregnancy. The receptors come from a female donor with multiple sclerosis, enrolled in a pregnancy study.

The chain joins TRBV11-2 to TRBJ1-6; a weak D match, TRBD1 (5 bases). Germline lookup yields CDR1 SGHAT and CDR2 FQNNGV. This CDR3 comprises 17 residues. V shed 7 bases and J shed 8 bases, with 24 bases lying between them. In DNA form, the CDR3 reads TGTGCCAGCACCCCCAGGTCGGGCGGGGGAACTTATTCACCCCTCCACTTT. Amino acids: CASTPRSGGGTYSPLHF.

This clone was counted once. The rearrangement links TRBV6-1 to TRBJ1-5; D may be TRBD1 (6 bases). V lost 8 bases and J lost 5, with 16 bases in between. CDR3 length: 14 amino acids. The germline CDR1 and CDR2 sequences are MNHNS and SASEGT. The CDR3: CASGPGGRDQPQHF. CDR3 in DNA: TGTGCCAGCGGTCCCGGGGGGCGCGATCAGCCCCAGCATTTT.

The rearrangement links TRBV30 to TRBJ1-5, with D hard to call. Germline V lookup: CDR1 GTSNPN, CDR2 SVGIG (reference sequence). Trimming cost V 0 bases and J 6 bases, with 9 bases left between them. The CDR3 covers 13 residues. CDR3 amino acids: CAWSVRGGQPQHF. CDR3 sequence (DNA): TGTGCCTGGAGTGTACGGGGAGGTCAGCCCCAGCATTTT. The whole variable domain, remainder taken from reference TRBV30 and TRBJ1-5, is SQTIHQWPATLVQPVGSPLSLECTVEGTSNPNLYWYRQAAGRGLQLLFYSVGIGQISSEVPQNLSASRPQDRQFILSSKKLLLSDSGFYLCAWSVRGGQPQHFGDGTRLSIL.

The rearrangement joins TRBV2 to TRBJ2-3; 14 bases agree with TRBD2. The CDR3 totals 19 residues. The trim removed 6 bases at V and 1 base at J, leaving 12 bases unmatched. The germline V gene encodes CDR1 SNHLY and CDR2 FYNNEI. In DNA form, the CDR3 reads TGTGCCAGCAGCCCCGGACTAGCGGGGGGCGGTTGGGGCACAGATACGCAGTATTTT. Its protein is CASSPGLAGGGWGTDTQYF. Full variable domain (missing parts from reference TRBV2 and TRBJ2-3): EPEVTQTPSHQVTQMGQEVILRCVPISNHLYFYWYRQILGQKVEFLVSFYNNEISEKSEIFDDQFSVERPDGSNFTLKIRSTKLEDSAMYFCASSPGLAGGGWGTDTQYFGPGTRLTVL.

The chain links TRBV27 to TRBJ2-7; D possibly corresponds to TRBD1 (5 bases). V shed 2 bases and J shed 3 bases, with 14 bases lying between them. Germline V gene sequence: CDR1 MNHEY, CDR2 SMNVEV (reference sequence). The CDR3 loop spans 15 amino acids. The CDR3 spells CASSLEAGKVYEQYF. CDR3 nucleotides: TGTGCCAGCAGTTTAGAGGCAGGGAAAGTCTACGAGCAGTACTTC.

J is TRBJ2-7 and V is TRBV18, with D maybe TRBD1 (5 bases). Germline lookup yields CDR1 KGHSH and CDR2 LQKENI. This CDR3 has 15 amino acids. Trimming shortened V by 1 base and J by 1 base, and 11 bases separated the two germline ends. CDR3 nucleotide sequence: TGTGCCAGCTCACCACAGGGGCCCCTGTCCTACGAGCAGTACTTC. Its protein is CASSPQGPLSYEQYF. Full variable domain (outside the CDR3, taken from reference TRBV18 and TRBJ2-7): NAGVMQNPRHLVRRRGQEARLRCSPMKGHSHVYWYRQLPEEGLKFMVYLQKENIIDESGMPKERFSAEFPKEGPSILRIQQVVRGDSAAYFCASSPQGPLSYEQYFGPGTRLTVT.

V usage is TRBV4-1 and J usage is TRBJ2-5; a possible D gene is TRBD1 (6 bases). Looked up from germline, CDR1 is MGHRA and CDR2 is YSYEKL. Trimming stripped 2 bases from V and 2 bases from J, with 12 bases between. The CDR3 has 15 residues. Here the CDR3 reads CASSQHGTTQETQYF. The CDR3 DNA sequence: TGCGCCAGCAGCCAACACGGGACAACTCAAGAGACCCAGTACTTC.

The rearrangement links TRBV6-6 to TRBJ1-5, with TRBD1 identical over 9 bases. The J segment lost 6 bases and the V segment lost 7 bases, leaving 13 bases of the junction unmatched. Germline V lookup: CDR1 MNHNY, CDR2 SVGAGI (reference sequence). The CDR3 is 16 amino acids. Here the CDR3 reads CASTPDPTGGGQPQHF. CDR3 DNA sequence: TGTGCCAGCACCCCAGACCCGACAGGGGGAGGTCAGCCCCAGCATTTT.

CDR3 protein: CASSTDGSSYEQYF. DNA of the CDR3: TGTGCCAGTAGTACGGACGGGAGCTCCTACGAGCAGTACTTC. This rearrangement joins TRBV19 to TRBJ2-7, with TRBD2 as a possible D gene (6 bases). The CDR3 runs 14 residues. The germline gives CDR1 LNHDA, CDR2 SQIVND (reference sequence). V lost 4 bases, J lost 0 bases, and 10 bases lay in between. The variable domain in full, with the rest retrieved from reference TRBV19 and TRBJ2-7, is DGGITQSPKYLFRKEGQNVTLSCEQNLNHDAMYWYRQDPGQGLRLIYYSQIVNDFQKGDIAEGYSVSREKKESFPLTVTSAQKNPTAFYLCASSTDGSSYEQYFGPGTRLTVT.

This chain connects TRBV21-1 to TRBJ1-5. TRBV21-1 is tagged as a pseudogene. CDR3 length: 18 residues. Here the CDR3 reads CASSNSGLSGSLNQPQHF. DNA of the CDR3: TGTGCCAGCAGCAATTCGGGACTCAGCGGCTCCCTCAATCAGCCCCAGCATTTT.

The chain uses TRBV5-1 and TRBJ2-7, with a tentative D call TRBD1 (6 bases). From germline, CDR1 is SGHRS and CDR2 YFSETQ. CDR3 length: 18 amino acids. Trimming took off 2 bases at V and 3 bases at J, with 24 bases between the two ends. The CDR3 region is CASSFGVPTGKKGYEQYF. The CDR3 DNA reads as TGCGCCAGCAGCTTTGGGGTCCCGACAGGAAAAAAAGGCTACGAGCAGTACTTC.

This chain uses TRBV5-4 with TRBJ2-1, with D perhaps TRBD2 (6 bases). CDR3 size: 14 residues. The germline CDR1 and CDR2 sequences are SGHNT and YYREEE (reference sequence). Trimming shortened V by 4 bases and J by 2 bases, and 10 bases separated the two germline ends. CDR3 coding DNA: TGTGCCAGCAGCAGCGGGCTTACCTACAATGAGCAGTTCTTC. It yields the protein CASSSGLTYNEQFF.

The chain links TRBV18 to TRBJ2-3; the D gene is possibly TRBD1 (6 bases). This CDR3 region has 17 residues. V was clipped by 3 bases and J by 0 bases, with 16 bases between them. Germline V lookup: CDR1 KGHSH, CDR2 LQKENI. This CDR3 reads CASSPSATGRSTDTQYF. CDR3 nucleotide sequence: TGTGCCAGCTCACCTTCGGCGACAGGCCGTAGCACAGATACGCAGTATTTT. The full variable domain, its missing parts supplied by reference TRBV18 and TRBJ2-3, is NAGVMQNPRHLVRRRGQEARLRCSPMKGHSHVYWYRQLPEEGLKFMVYLQKENIIDESGMPKERFSAEFPKEGPSILRIQQVVRGDSAAYFCASSPSATGRSTDTQYFGPGTRLTVL.

The CDR3 coding sequence is TGCGCCAGCAGCTTAGGCAGGGGCGGCCCTGGCTACACCTTC. It specifies CASSLGRGGPGYTF. The chain employs TRBV5-1 and TRBJ1-2; D might be TRBD1 (6 bases). CDR1 is SGHRS, CDR2 YFSETQ, per germline. The CDR3 is 14 amino acids. V lost 2 bases and J 7 bases, leaving 15 bases between the germline ends. The variable domain in full, completed from reference TRBV5-1 and TRBJ1-2, reads KAGVTQTPRYLIKTRGQQVTLSCSPISGHRSVSWYQQTPGQGLQFLFEYFSETQRNKGNFPGRFSGRQFSNSRSEMNVSTLELGDSALYLCASSLGRGGPGYTFGSGTRLTVV.

V is TRBV6-6 and J is TRBJ2-5; tentative D call: TRBD2 (6 bases). This CDR3 contains 13 residues. Between the trimmed V and J ends, which lost 9 bases and 5 bases, there was a span of 16 bases. Germline V gene data show CDR1 as MNHNY and CDR2 as SVGAGI (reference sequence). CDR3 coding DNA: TGTGCCAGTACGGACCCCCGGGAGGAGACCCAGTACTTC. Its translation is CASTDPREETQYF.

The chain combines TRBV6-1 with TRBJ1-5, with D perhaps TRBD1 (5 bases). Trimming shortened V by 5 bases and J by 6 bases, and 11 bases separated the two germline ends. The germline V gene has CDR1 MNHNS and CDR2 SASEGT. The CDR3 covers 13 residues. CDR3 nucleotide sequence: TGTGCCAGCAGTCACCAGGACACTCAGCCCCAGCATTTT. As protein: CASSHQDTQPQHF.

V usage is TRBV7-6 and J usage is TRBJ2-7, with TRBD1 as a possible D gene (6 bases). The CDR3 extends over 15 amino acids. Trimming removed 1 base at V and 4 bases at J, with 14 bases between. Germline V gene lookup returns CDR1 SGHVS and CDR2 FNYEAQ. The CDR3 sequence: CASSLEQGQGYEQYF. For the CDR3, the DNA is TGTGCCAGCAGCTTAGAACAGGGCCAGGGATACGAGCAGTACTTC.

The chain recombines TRBV9 with TRBJ2-2; D possibly corresponds to TRBD2 (6 bases). The length of the CDR3 is 16 residues. Germline V gene sequence: CDR1 SGDLS, CDR2 YYNGEE. V dropped 2 bases and J dropped 2 bases, with 13 bases sitting between them. CDR3 in DNA: TGTGCCAGCAGCGTTGACGCGGGACCTAACACCGGGGAGCTGTTTTTT. Translation: CASSVDAGPNTGELFF.

The gene calls are TRBV6-1 and TRBJ2-7; D possibly corresponds to TRBD1 (5 bases). Germline CDR1 MNHNS, CDR2 SASEGT. Trimming removed 5 bases from V and 0 bases from J, with 14 bases in between. The CDR3 covers 15 residues. CDR3 protein: CASSWGRTPSYEQYF. CDR3 DNA sequence: TGTGCCAGCAGTTGGGGCAGAACGCCCTCCTACGAGCAGTACTTC.

The V and J genes are TRBV2 and TRBJ2-7; 7 nucleotides align to TRBD1. Germline V CDR1 and CDR2: SNHLY, FYNNEI. V was clipped by 2 bases and J by 2 bases; unmatched bases: 3. The CDR3 is 14 residues long. CDR3: CASSEMGQTYEQYF. The DNA for the CDR3 is TGTGCCAGCAGTGAAATGGGACAGACCTACGAGCAGTACTTC.

The chain couples TRBV11-2 to TRBJ1-1; tentatively, D is TRBD1 (5 bases). The CDR3 contains 13 residues. Trimming cost V 5 bases and J 1 base, with 8 bases left between them. Germline CDR1 and CDR2: SGHAT and FQNNGV. CDR3 coding DNA: TGTGCCAGCAGCACCGGACAGAACACTGAAGCTTTCTTT. Translated, it gives CASSTGQNTEAFF.

The chain combines TRBV5-8 with TRBJ1-5; D is unresolved. The V gene lost 4 bases and the J gene lost 4 bases, with 12 bases spanning the gap. The CDR3 sequence is 14 residues long. The germline gives CDR1 SGHTS, CDR2 YDEGEE. CDR3 sequence reads: CASSPQVLNQPQHF. CDR3 bases: TGTGCCAGCAGCCCTCAGGTGTTAAATCAGCCCCAGCATTTT. Combining the CDR3 with reference TRBV5-8 and TRBJ1-5 gives the whole variable domain EAGVTQSPTHLIKTRGQQATLRCSPISGHTSVYWYQQALGLGLQFLLWYDEGEERNRGNFPPRFSGRQFPNYSSELNVNALELEDSALYLCASSPQVLNQPQHFGDGTRLSIL.

The chain recombines TRBV27 with TRBJ2-1; TRBD1 is a possible D gene (5 bases). Germline V gene lookup returns CDR1 MNHEY and CDR2 SMNVEV (reference sequence). The V and J ends lost 2 bases and 2 bases respectively, with 13 bases between them. The CDR3 runs 16 residues. CDR3 nucleotide sequence: TGTGCCAGCAGTTTAGGGCAGGGCATAACCTACAATGAGCAGTTCTTC. It codes for CASSLGQGITYNEQFF.

This sequence joins TRBV5-6 and TRBJ2-1; 11 nucleotides agree with TRBD2. The V and J ends lost 2 bases and 7 bases, in that order; junction bases with no gene match: 14. The CDR3 spans 18 residues. Germline assignment: CDR1 SGHDT and CDR2 YYEEEE. Written as DNA, the CDR3 is TGTGCCAGCAGCTTCTTCTCAGCCCTAGCGGGGGGCCGGAATGAGCAGTTCTTC. Protein sequence: CASSFFSALAGGRNEQFF.

The chain carries TRBV4-2 and TRBJ2-3; 10 positions match TRBD2. The CDR3 has 17 residues. In germline, CDR1 is LGHNA, CDR2 YNFKEQ. With V trimmed by 2 bases and J by 3 bases, 8 bases remained unmatched. CDR3 region: CASSQLAGALLTDTQYF. CDR3 coding DNA: TGTGCCAGCAGCCAACTAGCGGGGGCCCTATTAACAGATACGCAGTATTTT.

This chain links TRBV19 with TRBJ2-3; TRBD2 matches at 8 bases. Germline lookup yields CDR1 LNHDA and CDR2 SQIVND (reference sequence). Germline trimming cut 4 bases from V and 0 bases from J; bases unmatched to any gene: 3. The CDR3 spans 15 residues. The CDR3 sequence: CASSKLAVSTDTQYF. The DNA for the CDR3 is TGTGCCAGTAGTAAACTAGCGGTTAGCACAGATACGCAGTATTTT. Filled out from reference TRBV19 and TRBJ2-3, the complete variable domain reads DGGITQSPKYLFRKEGQNVTLSCEQNLNHDAMYWYRQDPGQGLRLIYYSQIVNDFQKGDIAEGYSVSREKKESFPLTVTSAQKNPTAFYLCASSKLAVSTDTQYFGPGTRLTVL.

This chain connects TRBV6-1 to TRBJ1-1; D perhaps matches TRBD1 (5 bases). The CDR3 extends over 16 amino acids. With 4 bases removed from V and 3 bases from J, the gap between germline ends came to 18 bases. CDR1 and CDR2 (germline): MNHNS, SASEGT. This CDR3 is CASSAPSGGGYTEAFF. CDR3 sequence (DNA): TGTGCCAGCAGTGCACCCAGTGGGGGAGGGTACACTGAAGCTTTCTTT.

The J gene is TRBJ1-5, the V gene TRBV10-2; maybe TRBD1 (6 bases). The V and J ends lost 4 bases and 9 bases respectively, with 7 bases between them. CDR1 is WSHSY, CDR2 SAAADI, per germline. CDR3 length equals 11 residues. The CDR3 sequence: CASSVGGPQHF. The CDR3 DNA reads as TGCGCCAGCAGTGTAGGGGGGCCCCAGCATTTT.

The chain combines TRBV11-2 with TRBJ1-2, with a weak D call TRBD1 (5 bases). The V end lost 5 bases, the J end lost 8 bases, and 21 bases lay between the germline ends. This CDR3 has 15 residues. CDR1 and CDR2 (germline): SGHAT, FQNNGV. As DNA, the CDR3 is TGTGCCAGCAGCCCTTTCCGGCAGGGTCAAAGGGGCTACACCTTC. Amino acid sequence: CASSPFRQGQRGYTF. The full variable domain, with the rest looked up from reference TRBV11-2 and TRBJ1-2, is EAGVAQSPRYKIIEKRQSVAFWCNPISGHATLYWYQQILGQGPKLLIQFQNNGVVDDSQLPKDRFSAERLKGVDSTLKIQPAKLEDSAVYLCASSPFRQGQRGYTFGSGTRLTVV.

V is TRBV19 and J is TRBJ1-5; perhaps TRBD1 as D (5 bases). Germline CDR1 LNHDA, CDR2 SQIVND (reference sequence). Trimming removed 6 bases from V and 3 bases from J, with 12 bases in between. CDR3 length equals 14 residues. The CDR3 region is CASRETGINQPQHF. The CDR3 nucleotides are TGTGCCAGTAGGGAAACAGGAATCAATCAGCCCCAGCATTTT. Looking up the rest from reference TRBV19 and TRBJ1-5 gives the full variable domain: DGGITQSPKYLFRKEGQNVTLSCEQNLNHDAMYWYRQDPGQGLRLIYYSQIVNDFQKGDIAEGYSVSREKKESFPLTVTSAQKNPTAFYLCASRETGINQPQHFGDGTRLSIL.

The gene calls are TRBV19 and TRBJ1-4; maybe TRBD1 (6 bases). CDR1 is LNHDA and CDR2 is SQIVND in the germline V gene (reference sequence). The CDR3 length is 14 residues. Trimming left V 5 bases short and J 5 bases short, with 12 bases between. This CDR3 is CASSPRGMNEKLFF. CDR3 coding DNA: TGTGCCAGTAGTCCCAGGGGCATGAATGAAAAACTGTTTTTT.